The TCR beta chain described here comes from a study of blood T cell repertoires in COVID-19. At the level of the study: The samples span acute and convalescent COVID-19 from the United States, Italy and Spain.

Assay: immunoSEQ multiplex PCR; the TCRdb copy retains only in-frame clones and omits some. The table has fewer than 250,000 clones, 90% to 95% seen once. Deletions cut 10 bases from V and 0 bases from J, with 16 bases between. Germline lookup yields CDR1 SNHLY and CDR2 FYNNEI. CDR3 size: 14 residues. The chain is built from TRBV2 and TRBJ2-7; D is undetermined. Sequencing used peripheral blood. This clonotype originated in a man under 40 with acute or convalescent COVID-19. In DNA, the CDR3 is TGTGCCATGAATCCTGCGACTGGCTCCTACGAGCAGTACTTC. Encoded protein: CAMNPATGSYEQYF.